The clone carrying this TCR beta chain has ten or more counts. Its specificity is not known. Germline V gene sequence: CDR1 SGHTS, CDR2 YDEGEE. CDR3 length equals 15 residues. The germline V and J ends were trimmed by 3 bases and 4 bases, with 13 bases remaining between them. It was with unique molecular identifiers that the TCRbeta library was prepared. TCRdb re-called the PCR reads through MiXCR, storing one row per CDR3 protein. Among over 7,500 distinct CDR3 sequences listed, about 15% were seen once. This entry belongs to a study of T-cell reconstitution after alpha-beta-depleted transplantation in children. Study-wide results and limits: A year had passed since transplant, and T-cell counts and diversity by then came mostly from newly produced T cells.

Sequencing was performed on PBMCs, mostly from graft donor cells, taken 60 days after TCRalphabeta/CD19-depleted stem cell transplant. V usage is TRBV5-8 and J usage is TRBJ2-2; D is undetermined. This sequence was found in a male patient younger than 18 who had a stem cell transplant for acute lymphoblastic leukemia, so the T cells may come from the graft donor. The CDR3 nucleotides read TGTGCCAGCAGCTCGGATCGGATGGGCACCGGGGAGCTGTTTTTT. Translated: CASSSDRMGTGELFF.